This T cell receptor (beta chain) was recorded in a study of T cells after yellow fever vaccination (dated by TCRdb to about 2019). For the study in its entirety: Libraries from fractions with low cell numbers were prepared with the SMART-Seq v4 Ultra Low Input RNA kit. To track T-cell clones before and after primary and booster YFV17D yellow fever vaccination, bulk TCR alpha and beta repertoires were sequenced longitudinally. The cohort comprised two healthy male donors, one aged 18 to 30 and one aged 30 to 39 years. Blood was drawn at multiple timepoints before and after primary and secondary immunization, with bulk PBMC replicates and cell subsets isolated.

General findings and caveats noted by the study authors: Compared with the primary T-cell response, the secondary T-cell response was faster but weaker, reaching its peak on day 5 rather than on day 15. The study included only two donors, which limits how far the findings can be generalized. FACS-sorted repertoires could contain abundant contaminating clonotypes from the bulk population, so computational filtering was required. After the booster, most of the clones that had expanded following primary vaccination were detected again (just under 97% of CD4 and 88% of CD8), which suggests that memory was broadly maintained. A small fraction of clonotypes showed up in both the CD4 and CD8 compartments, probably as a result of convergent recombination.

Sample treatment or condition, as interpreted from the label and publication: live attenuated yellow fever vaccine strain. Two biological replicates of bulk PBMCs were collected at each blood-draw timepoint. PBMCs were isolated from peripheral blood using a standard Ficoll-Paque protocol. TriZol was used to extract RNA from bulk PBMCs, CD4 and CD8 fractions, and dextramer-positive and dextramer-negative fractions. The listed sequencing device is Illumina NovaSeq 6000. TCR cDNA was made using 5'RACE template switching, a step that added a universal primer site and unique molecular identifiers. Priming for cDNA synthesis came from both the TCR alpha and TCR beta constant segments. Library amplification involved two PCR steps, and the second step added sample barcodes and sequencing adapters. Sequencing of libraries was done on Illumina HiSeq 2500 (2x100 bp) or NovaSeq (2x150 bp). The authors' pipeline ran thus. Reads were demultiplexed and collapsed into UMI consensus sequences with MIGEC, and V(D)J alignment was performed with MiXCR. Vaccine-responding clonotypes were identified with edgeR using replicate PBMC samples, with FDR below 0.01 and a log2 fold change above 5 up to day 15 being required. CD4 or CD8 identity was assigned to each bulk clonotype according to whether the clonotype was present at higher abundance in the sequenced CD4 repertoire or the sequenced CD8 repertoire. TCRdb handled the public reads itself, with Q25 trimming in fastp and clone calling in MiXCR, and kept productive beta chains. Entries that share a CDR3 protein sequence are merged under the most common genes and DNA. The V and J calls were determined by TCRdb, not by the authors. The sample includes some 350,000 distinct CDR3 sequences, with around 4.1% observed a single time. 24% of the sample lies in the top ten.

Concerning this clonotype: There is no known antigen for this receptor. Qualities for individual bases were not recorded, and no much larger clone is one base off.

Sequencing was performed on PBMCs, taken 5 days after the yellow fever booster vaccination. This receptor was obtained from a man aged 18 to 29 who received the YFV17D yellow fever vaccine.

The DNA sequence is given as TGTGCCACCAGCAGGAACCTGGGGACGCTTTGGGCTTTCTTT. It codes for CATSRNLGTLWAFF. The chain is encoded by TRBV15 joined to TRBJ1-1; TRBD1 is a weak D gene call, 5 bases matching. At the junction V is shortened by 3 bases and J by 11 bases, with 19 bases in between. The CDR3 covers 14 residues, taking in both the cysteine and the phenylalanine. The kept DNA is CDR3 alone, 42 bases in frame from the first base. Reading the germline V gene (reference sequence) gives CDR1 LNHNV and CDR2 YYDKDF. The entire variable domain, with the stretches around the CDR3 drawn from the reference TRBV15 and TRBJ1-1 proteins, is DAMVIQNPRYQVTQFGKPVTLSCSQTLNHNVMYWYQQKSSQAPKLLFHYYDKDFNNEADTPDNFQSRRPNTSFCFLDIRSPGLGDTAMYLCATSRNLGTLWAFFGQGTRLTVV.